One sample yielded the 27 T cell receptor beta chains listed below, sequenced in a study of blood T cell repertoires in COVID-19. Data came from immunoSEQ multiplex PCR; TCRdb stores just in-frame clones and leaves some out. This table holds some 360,000 clones, roughly 86% found once. The sequencing sample was made of peripheral blood. The receptors stem from a woman aged 55-69 years with COVID-19, enrolled during active disease.

The rearrangement links TRBV5-1 to TRBJ2-7, with 9 bases that match TRBD1. This CDR3 spans 15 amino acids. With V trimmed by 4 bases and J by 3 bases, 8 bases remained unmatched. CDR1 is SGHRS and CDR2 is YFSETQ in the germline V gene. CDR3 sequence: CASSVTGTGNYEQYF. The DNA of the CDR3 is TGCGCCAGCAGCGTTACCGGGACAGGGAACTACGAGCAGTACTTC.

This rearrangement joins TRBV19 to TRBJ2-2; 7 bases match TRBD1. The CDR3 has 17 residues. Trimming at V came to 1 base and at J to 3 bases, leaving 8 bases not matched to a gene. In germline, CDR1 is LNHDA, CDR2 SQIVND (reference sequence). This CDR3 is CASSIAAGGMYTGELFF. In nucleotides, the CDR3 is TGTGCCAGTAGTATAGCTGCAGGGGGTATGTACACCGGGGAGCTGTTTTTT.

This clone was detected once. This chain links TRBV11-2 with TRBJ2-5; D might be TRBD2 (6 bases). CDR1 is SGHAT and CDR2 is FQNNGV in the germline V gene. The CDR3 contains 14 residues. V was cut by 1 base and J by 9 bases, with 15 bases left in between. In nucleotides, the CDR3 is TGTGCCAGCAGCTTAGTCGCGGGCGCGGGGCCCCAGTACTTC. Translation gives CASSLVAGAGPQYF.

The chain recombines TRBV5-5 with TRBJ1-1; no reliable D call. The germline V and J ends were trimmed by 2 bases and 2 bases, with 10 bases remaining between them. Germline V gene sequence: CDR1 SGHKS, CDR2 YYEKEE (reference sequence). The CDR3 runs 14 residues. The CDR3 DNA is TGTGCCAGCAGCTTACAACGGAGAAACACTGAAGCTTTCTTT. Its protein product is CASSLQRRNTEAFF.

With respect to this clone: The junction departs from germline at one end; a sequencing error may be responsible. The chain joins TRBV12-5 to TRBJ1-1, with TRBD1 matching 12 bases. CDR3 length equals 16 residues. The V gene's germline CDR1 is LGHNT and CDR2 FRNRAP. In DNA form, the CDR3 reads TGTGCTAGTGGTTTGGGAACCGGGACAGGGGGCACTGGAGCTTTCTTT. The encoded protein is CASGLGTGTGGTGAFF.

The chain joins TRBV6-2 or TRBV6-3 to TRBJ1-4, with a possible D match to TRBD1 (5 bases). Trimming pared 5 bases from V and 4 bases from J, leaving 14 bases between. This CDR3 has 15 amino acids. Germline lookup yields CDR1 MNHEY and CDR2 SVGEGT. The CDR3 DNA is TGTGCCAGCAGTCTCACCCACAGGCTTAATGAAAAACTGTTTTTT. This gives the protein CASSLTHRLNEKLFF.

The chain carries TRBV7-6 and TRBJ2-7, with TRBD1 matching 8 bases. There are 15 residues in the CDR3. Germline lookup yields CDR1 SGHVS and CDR2 FNYEAQ. The V segment lost 5 bases and the J segment 6 bases; nucleotides outside the gene matches: 12. CDR3: CASSPSGQGFSEQYF. DNA of the CDR3: TGTGCCAGCAGCCCCTCCGGACAGGGTTTCAGCGAGCAGTACTTC.

V usage is TRBV7-2 and J usage is TRBJ1-1, with 7 bases lining up with TRBD1. Trimming removed 5 bases from V and 2 bases from J; junction bases left unmatched: 5. The CDR3 has 14 residues. Per the germline V gene, CDR1 is SGHTA and CDR2 is FQGNSA. CDR3 sequence: CASSPGGSNTEAFF. CDR3 DNA: TGTGCCAGCAGCCCAGGGGGTTCAAACACTGAAGCTTTCTTT.

The chain has TRBV14 and TRBJ1-2; D is possibly TRBD1 (5 bases). CDR3 length equals 14 residues. Looked up from germline, CDR1 is SGHDN and CDR2 is FVKESK. V lost 0 bases to trimming and J lost 4 bases, with 9 bases between them. CDR3 sequence: CASSQDWGGYGYTF. The CDR3 DNA sequence: TGTGCCAGCAGCCAAGATTGGGGCGGCTATGGCTACACCTTC.

The J gene is TRBJ2-5, the V gene TRBV14, with 9 bases matching TRBD1. CDR3 size: 16 residues. Germline V lookup: CDR1 SGHDN, CDR2 FVKESK. V lost 1 base to trimming and J lost 5 bases; unmatched junction nucleotides: 8. CDR3 sequence reads: CASSQGLGTGRETQYF. CDR3 nucleotide sequence: TGTGCCAGCAGCCAAGGTCTCGGGACAGGGCGGGAGACCCAGTACTTC.

The chain combines TRBV14 with TRBJ1-1, with 7 bases fitting TRBD1. Germline CDR1 is SGHDN and CDR2 is FVKESK. This CDR3 is built from 14 residues. V gave up 3 bases and J gave up 5 bases; unmatched junction bases: 6. CDR3 sequence: CASSQTGQNTEAFF. The CDR3 DNA sequence: TGTGCCAGCAGCCAGACGGGACAGAATACTGAAGCTTTCTTT.

The chain couples TRBV10-1 to TRBJ1-1; D is undetermined. Germline V gene lookup returns CDR1 WNHNN and CDR2 SYGVQD (reference sequence). Trimming took 3 bases from V and 10 from J, leaving 15 bases between them. The CDR3 totals 13 residues. Here the CDR3 DNA reads TGCGCCAGCAGTGATTATCTTGGAGGCGCAGCTTTCTTT. Protein sequence: CASSDYLGGAAFF.

V is TRBV5-1 and J is TRBJ2-2, with 9 bases lining up with TRBD2. Trimming removed 0 bases from V and 7 bases from J; junction bases left unmatched: 4. The CDR3 runs 15 residues. Per the germline V gene, CDR1 is SGHRS and CDR2 is YFSETQ. The CDR3 sequence: CASSLGLAVNGELFF. CDR3 DNA: TGCGCCAGCAGCTTGGGACTAGCGGTGAACGGGGAGCTGTTTTTT. Full variable domain (remainder filled in from reference TRBV5-1 and TRBJ2-2): KAGVTQTPRYLIKTRGQQVTLSCSPISGHRSVSWYQQTPGQGLQFLFEYFSETQRNKGNFPGRFSGRQFSNSRSEMNVSTLELGDSALYLCASSLGLAVNGELFFGEGSRLTVL.

V is TRBV7-9 and J is TRBJ2-2, with 10 bases matching TRBD2. V gave up 3 bases and J gave up 2 bases; unmatched junction bases: 12. The CDR3 has 19 amino acids. Germline loops: CDR1 SEHNR, CDR2 FQNEAQ (reference sequence). In DNA form, the CDR3 reads TGTGCCAGCAGCTTTAGACTAGCGGGTCGAAGTGGTAACACCGGGGAGCTGTTTTTT. It specifies CASSFRLAGRSGNTGELFF.

The genes are TRBV30 and TRBJ2-2, with D possibly matching TRBD2 (5 bases). Between the trimmed V and J ends, which lost 1 base and 0 bases, there was a span of 9 bases. Germline CDR1 is GTSNPN and CDR2 is SVGIG (reference sequence). The CDR3 consists of 15 residues. This CDR3 reads CAWSGVASNTGELFF. CDR3 sequence (DNA): TGTGCCTGGAGTGGGGTAGCGTCGAACACCGGGGAGCTGTTTTTT.

V is TRBV18 and J is TRBJ1-3; no reliable D call. The V end lost 3 bases, the J end lost 2 bases, and 14 bases lay between the germline ends. The CDR3 spans 16 residues. Germline V CDR1 and CDR2: KGHSH, LQKENI. The CDR3 region has the DNA TGTGCCAGCTCACCGGAGACCGGAGTAACTGGAAACACCATATATTTT. Its translation is CASSPETGVTGNTIYF.

The chain links TRBV14 to TRBJ1-2, with 7 bases that match TRBD1. CDR1 is SGHDN, CDR2 FVKESK, per germline. With V trimmed by 5 bases and J by 4 bases, 7 bases remained unmatched. The CDR3 length is 14 residues. CDR3 coding DNA: TGTGCCAGCAGCGTGCAAGGGACAGTCTATGGCTACACCTTC. Translating gives CASSVQGTVYGYTF.

DNA for the CDR3: TGTGCCAGCAGACAAAGGGACAGGGGGTTTGGCTACACCTTC. This gives the protein CASRQRDRGFGYTF. The chain employs TRBV28 and TRBJ1-2; 11 nucleotides agree with TRBD1. Germline CDR1 and CDR2: MDHEN and SYDVKM. Trimming took 6 bases from V and 7 from J; bases not matched to a gene: 7. This CDR3 is built from 14 residues.

The V call is TRBV2, the J call TRBJ1-1, with 7 bases identical to TRBD1. CDR1 and CDR2 (germline): SNHLY, FYNNEI. There are 15 residues in the CDR3. J was trimmed by 1 base and V by 6 bases; bases with no gene match: 8. For the CDR3, the DNA is TGTGCCAGCAGGAGACAGGGAGTGACGAACACTGAAGCTTTCTTT. Encoded protein: CASRRQGVTNTEAFF.

The chain carries TRBV28 and TRBJ2-7; TRBD1 matches 8 bases. The CDR3 consists of 15 residues. The junction had 10 bases not matched to a gene; V was cut back by 3 bases and J by 6 bases. Germline V gene sequence: CDR1 MDHEN, CDR2 SYDVKM. The DNA for the CDR3 is TGTGCCAGCAGTTTGCCGGGACAGGCGGCTCTCGAGCAGTACTTC. Translating gives CASSLPGQAALEQYF.

The rearrangement links TRBV6-5 to TRBJ2-2, with 7 bases identical to TRBD1. With 10 bases clipped from V and 2 bases from J, the junction kept 10 bases outside the gene matches. This CDR3 contains 15 residues. The V gene's germline CDR1 is MNHEY and CDR2 SVGAGI. Here the CDR3 reads CAIGRTGVNTGELFF. The CDR3 nucleotides read TGTGCCATCGGCCGGACAGGCGTTAACACCGGGGAGCTGTTTTTT.

J is TRBJ2-1 and V is TRBV7-6; 7 bases align to TRBD1. V was clipped by 0 bases and J by 0 bases; unmatched bases: 5. Per the germline V gene, CDR1 is SGHVS and CDR2 is FNYEAQ. This CDR3 comprises 17 residues. The CDR3 is CASSLAEDRTSYNEQFF. CDR3 DNA: TGTGCCAGCAGCTTAGCGGAGGACAGGACCTCCTACAATGAGCAGTTCTTC.

The J gene is TRBJ1-1, the V gene TRBV11-2; tentatively, D is TRBD1 (6 bases). The CDR3 extends over 13 amino acids. CDR1 is SGHAT, CDR2 FQNNGV, per germline. Trimming shortened V by 4 bases and J by 3 bases, and 9 bases separated the two germline ends. The CDR3 DNA reads TGTGCCAGCAGCTCCGGACAGTACACTGAAGCTTTCTTT. Encoded protein: CASSSGQYTEAFF.

CDR3 sequence reads: CASSPRGYRTSGGKGNTGELFF. DNA of the CDR3: TGTGCCAGCAGCCCAAGGGGTTATCGGACTAGCGGGGGAAAAGGGAACACCGGGGAGCTGTTTTTT. The chain combines TRBV7-3 with TRBJ2-2; 13 bases agree with TRBD2. V was clipped by 5 bases and J by 1 base; unmatched bases: 19. Germline assignment: CDR1 SGHTA and CDR2 FQGTGA. The CDR3 covers 22 residues.

The CDR3 sequence: CASSPGTPNTGELFF. The CDR3 DNA is TGTGCCAGCAGCCCCGGGACACCTAACACCGGGGAGCTGTTTTTT. The chain recombines TRBV11-3 with TRBJ2-2, with D possibly TRBD1 on 6 matching bases. Between the trimmed V and J ends, which lost 5 bases and 2 bases, there was a span of 12 bases. CDR1 SGHNT and CDR2 YENEEA come from the germline V gene. The CDR3 covers 15 residues.

J is TRBJ1-2 and V is TRBV29-1; 7 bases are shared with TRBD1. In germline, CDR1 is SQVTM, CDR2 ANQGSEA. The CDR3 consists of 15 residues. V lost 5 bases to trimming and J lost 0 bases; unmatched junction nucleotides: 9. The CDR3 nucleotides read TGCAGCGTTCAGAGAATGACAGGGCCTAACTATGGCTACACCTTC. Translating gives CSVQRMTGPNYGYTF.

The rearrangement joins TRBV13 to TRBJ1-1; D is undetermined. CDR3 size: 11 residues. The germline V and J ends were trimmed by 5 bases and 7 bases, with 8 bases remaining between them. CDR1 and CDR2 (germline): PRHDT, FYEKMQ (reference sequence). CDR3 amino acids: CASSPTGEAFF. CDR3 bases: TGTGCCAGCAGCCCGACGGGTGAAGCTTTCTTT.